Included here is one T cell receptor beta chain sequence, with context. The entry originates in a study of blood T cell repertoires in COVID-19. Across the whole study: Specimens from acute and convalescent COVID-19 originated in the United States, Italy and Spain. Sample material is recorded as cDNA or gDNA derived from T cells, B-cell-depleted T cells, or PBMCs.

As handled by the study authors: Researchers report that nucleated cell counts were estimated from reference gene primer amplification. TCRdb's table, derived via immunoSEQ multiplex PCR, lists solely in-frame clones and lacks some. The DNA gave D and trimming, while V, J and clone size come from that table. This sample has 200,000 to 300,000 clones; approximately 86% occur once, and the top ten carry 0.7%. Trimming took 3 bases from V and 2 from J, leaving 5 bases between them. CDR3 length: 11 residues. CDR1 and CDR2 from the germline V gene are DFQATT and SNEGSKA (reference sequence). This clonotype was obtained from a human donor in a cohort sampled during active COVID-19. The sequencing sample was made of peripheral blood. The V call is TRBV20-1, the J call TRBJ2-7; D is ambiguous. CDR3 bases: TGCAGTGCTAGTTCTCCCTACGAGCAGTACTTC. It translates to CSASSPYEQYF.